This TCR beta chain appears in the sequencing data of a study of blood T cells in healthy people across ages (dated by TCRdb to the mid-2010s). In the study overall: Template switching captured roughly one uniquely barcoded TCR beta cDNA molecule per two T cells in model experiments. Age-related changes in TCR beta repertoire diversity were measured in the study by deep sequencing normalized with unique cDNA molecular identifiers. Four age groups were formed from the donors: young (average roughly 15 years), middle-aged (roughly 38), aged (62) and long-lived (about 75). To avoid experimental bias, donors of different ages were randomly spread across the sequencing lanes. The study analyzed two additional independent replicas of 1 million unique cDNA reads from the same blood draw for two donors, one aged 18 to 29 and one aged 80 or older. Results and caveats for the whole study, not just this receptor: Total diversity estimates from one million sequenced T cells were considered lower bounds and underestimates. Because profiling used bulk unsorted PBMCs, naive and antigen-experienced compartments could not be compared conclusively. Donor CMV infection status was unknown, potentially confounding age-related changes in expanded clonotypes. As age increased, observed TCR beta diversity per million T cells dropped in a roughly linear way, and a significant reduction was already evident by age about 40. The percentage of naive T cells measured by flow cytometry correlated strongly with observed TCR beta diversity. Compared with the aged group, more naive CD4+ T cells, fewer expanded clones and increased TCR diversity were shown by the long-lived group, suggesting age selection.

The library relied on 5' RACE. TCRdb lists the instrument as Illumina HiSeq 2500. A second roughly 6 to 12 cycle PCR used a sample-barcoded 5' primer and a J-beta primer mix. A template-switch 5' adaptor carrying 12 random nucleotides introduced a unique molecular identifier onto each TCR beta cDNA molecule. At least 2.5 million CDR3-containing paired-end reads were obtained from each sample. All of the RNA was converted into first-strand cDNA using the Mint cDNA synthesis kit, with a TRBC-specific oligonucleotide serving as the primer. Following uracil-DNA glycosylase treatment, all cDNA underwent a first 18-cycle PCR with the universal primers M1SS and BC2_uni_R. On the authors' methods: Each sample was normalized by randomly selecting 1 million high-quality reads, each carrying a distinct molecular identifier. Reads sharing molecular identifiers were discarded rather than binned into consensus sequences. CDR3 identification, clonotype clustering and error correction used MiTCR with a Q25 quality threshold and the strictest error-elimination algorithm. A nonparametric unseen species model using Euler transformation provided a lower-bound estimate of total TCR beta diversity. Using fastp trimming at Q25 and MiXCR clonotype assembly, TCRdb reanalyzed the public sequencing data and kept in-frame beta chains. One record per CDR3 amino acid sequence lists the most common genes and DNA. These V and J calls derive from TCRdb rather than the authors' analysis. In all, the sample holds 2 million or so distinct CDR3 sequences, and around 50% of those were seen once. The ten largest clones add up to approximately 2.1% of the sample.

Worth noting for this clonotype: Its antigen is still unknown. Base qualities are not provided; no much larger clone lies one nucleotide away.

There are 16 amino acids in the CDR3, from cysteine to phenylalanine inclusive. Only the CDR3 DNA stays, 48 bases, in frame from base 1. V is shortened by 0 bases, J by 1 base, and the region joining them spans 13 bases. CDR1 and CDR2, looked up from the germline V gene, are LGHNA and YSLEER. The 39 donors, aged about 6 to 95 years, were systemically healthy Caucasian individuals from Russia. Approximately 9.7 milliliters of peripheral blood were drawn from each donor into EDTA-treated Vacutainer tubes. Ficoll-Paque density-gradient centrifugation was used to isolate PBMCs, with at least 7 million obtained per sample. Total RNA, at least 6 micrograms per sample, was extracted from PBMCs with Trizol reagent. Naive CD45RAhigh/CD27high T cell percentages were measured by flow cytometry on a PBMC aliquot from every donor.

The TCR comes from a woman aged 40 to 55 in good health. Here the chain combines TRBV4-3 and TRBJ2-7, with the D gene not confidently named. The sequencing sample was made of blood. The CDR3 has the sequence CASSQDLAGSSYEQYF. The nucleotides read TGCGCCAGCAGCCAAGATTTGGCAGGTAGTTCCTACGAGCAGTACTTC.